This TCR beta chain was captured by sequencing in a study of vaccination and CD4 T cells after COVID-19. Study background: Cultures serving as controls received a peptide pool (CEFX or HIV-1 Nef) or no peptide.

This clonotype has more than one count but fewer than ten. The antigen remains undetermined. Treatment here: roughly nine-day PBMC culture with coronavirus spike peptide pools or control peptides (ViraFEST assay). Using peptide pools, antigen-specific T cells were expanded in ViraFEST before TCRs were sequenced. Study-level points and caveats: Within the convalescent patients, spike mono-reactivity was found in 304 of 307 vaccine-specific clones. The median proportion of reactive clones detected only post-vaccination in convalescent patients was approximately 90%.

Per the germline V gene, CDR1 is MRHNA and CDR2 is SNTAGT. The CDR3 runs to 15 residues. V lost 11 bases to trimming and J lost 5 bases, with 24 bases between them. An Oncomine TCR Beta short-read assay was used to sequence the DNA from cultured CD4+ T cells. TCRdb reprocessed the PCR reads via MiXCR and lists one record per CDR3 protein. The data contain some 8,100 distinct CDR3 sequences, about 50% of them singletons. The receptor was derived from a human donor who had recovered from COVID-19. This rearrangement joins TRBV6-4 to TRBJ1-1; tentative D call: TRBD1 (6 bases). The sequenced sample consisted of CD4+ T cells from blood, cultured in vitro. CDR3 region: CASRDTFSGGTEAFF. CDR3 coding DNA: TGTGCCTCAAGGGACACCTTTTCCGGGGGGACTGAAGCTTTCTTT.